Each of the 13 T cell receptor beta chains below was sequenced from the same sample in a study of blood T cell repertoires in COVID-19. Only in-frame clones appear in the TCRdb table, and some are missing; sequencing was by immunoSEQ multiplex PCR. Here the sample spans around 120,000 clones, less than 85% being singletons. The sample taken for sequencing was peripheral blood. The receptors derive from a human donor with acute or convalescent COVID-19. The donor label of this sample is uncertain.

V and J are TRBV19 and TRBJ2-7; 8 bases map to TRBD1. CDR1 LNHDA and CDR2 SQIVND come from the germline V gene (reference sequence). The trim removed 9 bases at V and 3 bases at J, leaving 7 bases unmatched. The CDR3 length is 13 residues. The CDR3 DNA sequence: TGTGCCAGCGCGCCCGGACAGGGCTACGAGCAGTACGTC. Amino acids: CASAPGQGYEQYV.

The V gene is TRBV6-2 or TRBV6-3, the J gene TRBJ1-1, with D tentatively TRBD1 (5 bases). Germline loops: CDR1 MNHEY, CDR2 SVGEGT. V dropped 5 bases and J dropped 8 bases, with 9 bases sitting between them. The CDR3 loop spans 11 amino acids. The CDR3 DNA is TGTGCCAGCAGTCGGGACTTCGAAGCTTTCTTT. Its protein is CASSRDFEAFF.

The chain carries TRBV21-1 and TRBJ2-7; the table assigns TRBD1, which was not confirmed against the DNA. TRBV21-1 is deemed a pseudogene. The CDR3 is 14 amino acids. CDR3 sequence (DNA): TGTGCCAGCAGTTTTTGGGCCTTAACCTACGAGCAGTACTTC. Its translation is CASSFWALTYEQYF.

Here the CDR3 DNA reads TGTGCCAGCAGCTTCCCAGGGGGAAGTGGCTACACCTTC. Amino acid sequence: CASSFPGGSGYTF. The genes are TRBV7-9 and TRBJ1-2; 7 bases agree with TRBD1. CDR1 is SEHNR, CDR2 FQNEAQ, per germline (reference sequence). V was pared by 3 bases and J by 7 bases, with 5 bases of the junction left unmatched. The CDR3 extends over 13 amino acids.

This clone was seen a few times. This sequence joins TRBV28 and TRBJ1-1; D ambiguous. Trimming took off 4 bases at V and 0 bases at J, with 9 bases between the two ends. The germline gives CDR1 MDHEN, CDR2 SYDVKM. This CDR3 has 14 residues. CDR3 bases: TGTGCCAGCAGTTCCTTTCGGGTGAACACTGAAGCTTTCTTT. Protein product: CASSSFRVNTEAFF.

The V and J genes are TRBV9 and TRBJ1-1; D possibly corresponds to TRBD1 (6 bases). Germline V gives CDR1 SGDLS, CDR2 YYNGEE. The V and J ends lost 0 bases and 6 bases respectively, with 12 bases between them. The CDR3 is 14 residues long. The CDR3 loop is CASSVAWGTSEAFF. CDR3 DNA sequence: TGTGCCAGCAGCGTAGCTTGGGGGACATCTGAAGCTTTCTTT. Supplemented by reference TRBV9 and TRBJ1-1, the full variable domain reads DSGVTQTPKHLITATGQRVTLRCSPRSGDLSVYWYQQSLDQGLQFLIQYYNGEERAKGNILERFSAQQFPDLHSELNLSSLELGDSALYFCASSVAWGTSEAFFGQGTRLTVV.

CDR3 region: CASSLYSNQPQHF. The CDR3 DNA is TGTGCCAGCAGTTTATATAGCAATCAGCCCCAGCATTTT. The chain has TRBV2 and TRBJ1-5; no firm D call. CDR3 length: 13 amino acids. Looked up from germline, CDR1 is SNHLY and CDR2 is FYNNEI. V lost 5 bases and J 0 bases, leaving 5 bases between the germline ends.

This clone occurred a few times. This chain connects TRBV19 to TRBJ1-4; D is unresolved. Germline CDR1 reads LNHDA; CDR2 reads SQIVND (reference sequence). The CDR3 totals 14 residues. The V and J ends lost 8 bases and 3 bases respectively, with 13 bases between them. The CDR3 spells CASGGRMSNEKLFF. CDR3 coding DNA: TGTGCCAGTGGAGGACGGATGTCTAATGAAAAACTGTTTTTT.

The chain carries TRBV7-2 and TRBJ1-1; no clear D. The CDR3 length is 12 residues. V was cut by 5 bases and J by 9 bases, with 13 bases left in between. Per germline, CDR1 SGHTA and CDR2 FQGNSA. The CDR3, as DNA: TGTGCCAGCAGCCCCGGAACACAGAAAGCTTTCTTT. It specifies CASSPGTQKAFF. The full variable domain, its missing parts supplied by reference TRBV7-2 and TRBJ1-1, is GAGVSQSPSNKVTEKGKDVELRCDPISGHTALYWYRQSLGQGLEFLIYFQGNSAPDKSGLPSDRFSAERTGGSVSTLTIQRTQQEDSAVYLCASSPGTQKAFFGQGTRLTVV.

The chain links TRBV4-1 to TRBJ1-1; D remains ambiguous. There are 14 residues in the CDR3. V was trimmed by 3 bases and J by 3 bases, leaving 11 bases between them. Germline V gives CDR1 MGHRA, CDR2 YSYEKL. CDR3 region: CASSHAWRDTEAFF. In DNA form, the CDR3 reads TGCGCCAGCAGCCACGCTTGGAGAGACACTGAAGCTTTCTTT.

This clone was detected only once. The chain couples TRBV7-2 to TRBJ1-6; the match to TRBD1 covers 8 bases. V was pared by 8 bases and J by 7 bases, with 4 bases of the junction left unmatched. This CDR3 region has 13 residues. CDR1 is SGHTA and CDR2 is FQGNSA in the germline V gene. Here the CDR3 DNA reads TGTGCCAGCCAGGACAGGGACAATTCACCCCTCCACTTT. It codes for CASQDRDNSPLHF.

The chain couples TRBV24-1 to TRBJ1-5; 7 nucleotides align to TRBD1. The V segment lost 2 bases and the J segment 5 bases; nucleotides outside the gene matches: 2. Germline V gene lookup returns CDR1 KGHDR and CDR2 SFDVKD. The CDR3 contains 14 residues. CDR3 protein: CATSDWDSYQPQHF. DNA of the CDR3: TGTGCCACCAGTGATTGGGACAGTTATCAGCCCCAGCATTTT.

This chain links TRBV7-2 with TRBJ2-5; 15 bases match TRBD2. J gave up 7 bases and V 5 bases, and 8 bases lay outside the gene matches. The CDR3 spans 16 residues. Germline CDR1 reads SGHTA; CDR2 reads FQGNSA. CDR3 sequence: CASSLWTSGGAVTQYF. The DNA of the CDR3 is TGTGCCAGCAGCCTCTGGACTAGCGGGGGGGCGGTGACCCAGTACTTC.